This T cell receptor beta chain emerged from a study of blood T cell repertoires in COVID-19. Study-level background: COVID-19 samples collected from the United States, Italy and Spain covered acute and convalescent phases. T cells, B-cell-depleted T cells, or PBMCs supplied cDNA or gDNA.

Some clones are missing from TCRdb's copy, which holds only in-frame ones; the method was immunoSEQ multiplex PCR. The sample shows some 50,000 clones, approximately 90% of them seen only once. J was trimmed by 8 bases and V by 2 bases; bases with no gene match: 8. This CDR3 is 14 amino acids long. Germline lookup yields CDR1 MNHEY and CDR2 SVGAGI. The source of this sequence is a human donor in a cohort sampled during active COVID-19. Sequencing used peripheral blood. The chain has TRBV6-5 and TRBJ1-2; 7 bases match TRBD1. The CDR3 DNA reads TGTGCCAGCAGTTACGCAGGGGGTGGGGGAGGCTACACCTTC. It codes for CASSYAGGGGGYTF.